A selection of T cell receptor beta chains follows, all from one sample in a study of T cell changes during pregnancy in multiple sclerosis. The protocol was immunoSEQ multiplex PCR, while the TCRdb copy is restricted to in-frame clones and leaves out a portion. The table lists approximately 40,000 clones, roughly 92% of them singletons. The sample here was CD4+ T cells from peripheral blood mononuclear cells, taken in the third trimester of pregnancy. These receptors were taken from a female donor with multiple sclerosis, enrolled in a pregnancy study. Each CDR3 is given with its conserved first and last residue. The D gene is left open where the match is weak. Some rows have no size entry. The others give once, few or many, or a class for an expanded clone.

v_gene: TRBV5-4
d_gene: TRBD1
abundance: .
j_gene: TRBJ2-3
CDR3nt: TGTGCCAGCAGCTCCCGACAGGGATCAGATACGCAGTATTTT
CDR3aa: CASSSRQGSDTQYF

v_gene: TRBV9
d_gene: .
abundance: .
j_gene: TRBJ1-1
CDR3nt: TGTGCCAGCAGCGTAGTACCAGGGAAGAACACTGAAGCTTTCTTT
CDR3aa: CASSVVPGKNTEAFF

v_gene: TRBV18
d_gene: .
abundance: .
j_gene: TRBJ2-4
CDR3nt: TGTGCCAGCTCACCTATTATGGGCGTTGGCATTCAGTACTTC
CDR3aa: CASSPIMGVGIQYF

v_gene: TRBV27
d_gene: TRBD2
abundance: .
j_gene: TRBJ2-3
CDR3nt: TGTGCCAGCAGTTTAAATAGCGGGAGAGGAGATACGCAGTATTTT
CDR3aa: CASSLNSGRGDTQYF

v_gene: TRBV28
d_gene: .
abundance: .
j_gene: TRBJ2-5
CDR3nt: TGTGCCAGCAGCCCTTGGAGGATGGAGACCCAGTACTTC
CDR3aa: CASSPWRMETQYF

v_gene: TRBV6-4
d_gene: .
abundance: .
j_gene: TRBJ1-1
CDR3nt: TGTGCCAGCAGCTCCAGGAGGGAAGTGAACACTGAAGCTTTCTTT
CDR3aa: CASSSRREVNTEAFF

v_gene: TRBV6-6
d_gene: .
abundance: .
j_gene: TRBJ2-2
CDR3nt: TGTGCCAGCAGTTTAGCCAGAACGAACACCGGGGAGCTGTTTTTT
CDR3aa: CASSLARTNTGELFF

v_gene: TRBV7-9
d_gene: .
abundance: .
j_gene: TRBJ2-3
CDR3nt: TGTGCCAGCAGCACTAGCACAGATACGCAGTATTTT
CDR3aa: CASSTSTDTQYF

v_gene: TRBV6-5
d_gene: .
abundance: few
j_gene: TRBJ1-1
CDR3nt: TGTGCCAGCAGTCAAATAGGACACTTAAACACTGAAGCTTTCTTT
CDR3aa: CASSQIGHLNTEAFF

v_gene: TRBV28
d_gene: .
abundance: .
j_gene: TRBJ2-7
CDR3nt: TGTGCCAGCAGTTTGGGGGTGGGTAGCGGAGCCTACGAGCAGTACTTC
CDR3aa: CASSLGVGSGAYEQYF

v_gene: TRBV6-5
d_gene: .
abundance: .
j_gene: TRBJ2-1
CDR3nt: TGTGCCAGCAGGGCAACAGGGTACAATGAGCAGTTCTTC
CDR3aa: CASRATGYNEQFF

v_gene: TRBV7-2
d_gene: TRBD2
abundance: few
j_gene: TRBJ2-2
CDR3nt: TGTGCCAGCAAGCCCGCCGGGGGGGCGAACACCGGGGAGCTGTTTTTT
CDR3aa: CASKPAGGANTGELFF

v_gene: TRBV2
d_gene: .
abundance: .
j_gene: TRBJ2-7
CDR3nt: TGTGCCAGCAGTGAAAGACAGGCTGCCTACGAGCAGTACTTC
CDR3aa: CASSERQAAYEQYF

v_gene: TRBV19
d_gene: .
abundance: .
j_gene: TRBJ1-2
CDR3nt: TGTGCCAGTAGTGCGGATTATGGCTACACCTTC
CDR3aa: CASSADYGYTF

v_gene: TRBV5-6
d_gene: .
abundance: once
j_gene: TRBJ1-1
CDR3nt: TGTGCCAGCAGCTTGTCGGGACTTGGGGCTTTTGAAGCTTTCTTT
CDR3aa: CASSLSGLGAFEAFF

v_gene: TRBV9
d_gene: TRBD2
abundance: .
j_gene: TRBJ2-3
CDR3nt: TGTGCCAGCAGCGCACTCGGGACTAGCGGGAGCCTGGGTGTGTATTTT
CDR3aa: CASSALGTSGSLGVYF

v_gene: TRBV19
d_gene: TRBD1
abundance: .
j_gene: TRBJ1-5
CDR3nt: TGTGCCAGTCCCCCGGGACAGGACTTATTTTGTCAGCCCCAGCATTTT
CDR3aa: CASPPGQDLFCQPQHF

v_gene: TRBV5-4
d_gene: TRBD2
abundance: .
j_gene: TRBJ2-7
CDR3nt: TGTGCCAGCAGCTTCCGGCTAGCGGGTAGCGAGCAGTACTTC
CDR3aa: CASSFRLAGSEQYF

v_gene: TRBV7-7
d_gene: TRBD1
abundance: .
j_gene: TRBJ2-3
CDR3nt: TGTGCTAGCAGCTTGGGACAGGGCCGCACAGATACGCAGTATTTT
CDR3aa: CASSLGQGRTDTQYF

v_gene: TRBV6-1
d_gene: TRBD1
abundance: .
j_gene: TRBJ2-5
CDR3nt: TGTGCCAGCAGTGAGCGGACAGGGAAAGAGACCCAGTACTTC
CDR3aa: CASSERTGKETQYF

v_gene: TRBV7-2
d_gene: TRBD2
abundance: few
j_gene: TRBJ2-1
CDR3nt: TGTGCCAGCAGCTTAGGAGGAGCGGGAGGCAATGAGCAGTTCTTC
CDR3aa: CASSLGGAGGNEQFF

v_gene: TRBV28
d_gene: TRBD1
abundance: .
j_gene: TRBJ1-1
CDR3nt: TGTGCCAGCAGTCCCATCGGCAGGGGGGACACTGAAGCTTTCTTT
CDR3aa: CASSPIGRGDTEAFF

v_gene: TRBV4-3
d_gene: .
abundance: .
j_gene: TRBJ2-5
CDR3nt: TGCGCCAGCAGCCCCAGCAGAGAGGGCGCCCAGTACTTC
CDR3aa: CASSPSREGAQYF

v_gene: TRBV6-5
d_gene: .
abundance: once
j_gene: TRBJ2-1
CDR3nt: TGTGCCAGCAGCCGATCCCCCGGACAGACAAAGCAGTTCTTC
CDR3aa: CASSRSPGQTKQFF

v_gene: TRBV5-5
d_gene: TRBD1
abundance: .
j_gene: TRBJ2-7
CDR3nt: TGTGCCAGCAGCTTGGCGACCGGGACAGTCTACGAGCAGTACTTC
CDR3aa: CASSLATGTVYEQYF

v_gene: TRBV20-1
d_gene: .
abundance: .
j_gene: TRBJ2-7
CDR3nt: TGCAGTGTCAGCCCAGGAATCGAGCAGTACTTC
CDR3aa: CSVSPGIEQYF

v_gene: TRBV19
d_gene: TRBD1
abundance: .
j_gene: TRBJ1-4
CDR3nt: TGTGCCAGTGGACAGGGAGCGGGAAATGAAAAACTGTTTTTT
CDR3aa: CASGQGAGNEKLFF

v_gene: TRBV6-5
d_gene: .
abundance: .
j_gene: TRBJ1-1
CDR3nt: TGTGCCAGCAGTTACTCGACCGTTGGGCACACTGAAGCTTTCTTT
CDR3aa: CASSYSTVGHTEAFF

v_gene: TRBV6-1
d_gene: TRBD2
abundance: .
j_gene: TRBJ2-2
CDR3nt: TGTGCCAGCAGTGAGGGACTAGCGGGAGGGGTCGGGGAGCTGTTTTTT
CDR3aa: CASSEGLAGGVGELFF